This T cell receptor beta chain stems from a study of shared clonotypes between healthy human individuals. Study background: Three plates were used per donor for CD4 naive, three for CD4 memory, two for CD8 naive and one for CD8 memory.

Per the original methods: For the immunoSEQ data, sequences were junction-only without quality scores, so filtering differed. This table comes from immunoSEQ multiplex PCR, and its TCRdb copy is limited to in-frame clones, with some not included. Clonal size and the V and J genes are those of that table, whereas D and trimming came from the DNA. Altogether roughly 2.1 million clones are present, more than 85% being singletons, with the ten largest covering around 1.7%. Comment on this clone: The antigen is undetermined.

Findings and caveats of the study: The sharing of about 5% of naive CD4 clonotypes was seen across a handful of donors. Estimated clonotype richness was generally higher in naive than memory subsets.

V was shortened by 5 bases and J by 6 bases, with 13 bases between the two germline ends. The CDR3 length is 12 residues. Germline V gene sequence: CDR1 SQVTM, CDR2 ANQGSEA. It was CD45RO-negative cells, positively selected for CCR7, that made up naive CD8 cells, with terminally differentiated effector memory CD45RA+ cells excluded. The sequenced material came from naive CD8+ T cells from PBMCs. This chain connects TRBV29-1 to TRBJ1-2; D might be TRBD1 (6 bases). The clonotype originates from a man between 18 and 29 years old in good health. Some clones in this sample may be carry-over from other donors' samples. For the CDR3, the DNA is TGCAGCGTTAGTGGGGCAGGGGATGGCTACACCTTC. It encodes CSVSGAGDGYTF.